These T cell receptor beta chains were read from a single sample in a study of regulatory T cells in long-lasting Graves disease. TCRdb reanalysed the multiplex PCR reads using MiXCR and keeps one entry per CDR3 protein. The sample records roughly 400,000 distinct CDR3 sequences, about 15% being singletons. These data also featured in a second study, about T cells in Graves' hyperthyroidism and ophthalmopathy.

The sequenced sample was peripheral blood mononuclear cells (PBMCs), obtained at new diagnosis, from a patient treated with antithyroid drugs. All receptors derive from a woman between 18 and 29 years old with Graves disease. CDR3s include the opening cysteine and the closing phenylalanine or tryptophan. D genes are given only for firm matches. Clone size is not always given. Where it is, it says once, few, many or a class for expanded clones.

d_call,j_call,v_call,clone_size,cdr3_aa,cdr3_nt
TRBD2,TRBJ2-5,TRBV29-1,many,CSVVSGSQETQYF,TGCAGCGTTGTCAGCGGGAGCCAAGAGACCCAGTACTTC
TRBD1,TRBJ1-2,TRBV20-1,many,CSAPVAGQSNSGYTF,TGCAGTGCTCCCGTAGCGGGACAGAGTAATAGTGGCTACACCTTC
TRBD1,TRBJ2-1,TRBV27,-,CASSLSLPRDRGPRGYNEQFF,TGTGCCAGCAGTTTATCTCTCCCGAGGGACAGGGGGCCTCGGGGGTACAATGAGCAGTTCTTC
-,TRBJ2-7,TRBV6-1,many,CASSRDFTTSYEQYF,TGTGCCAGCAGCCGGGACTTTACGACCTCCTACGAGCAGTACTTC
TRBD2,TRBJ2-7,TRBV18,many,CASSAIPGLAGSYEQYF,TGTGCCAGCTCAGCCATACCGGGACTAGCGGGATCCTACGAGCAGTACTTC
TRBD1,TRBJ2-7,TRBV30,few,CAWRVRGYEQYF,TGTGCCTGGAGAGTCAGGGGGTACGAGCAGTACTTC
-,TRBJ2-2,TRBV28,-,CASSPPGTGWREGLITGELFF,TGTGCCAGCAGTCCACCGGGGACAGGGTGGCGGGAGGGCCTAATCACCGGGGAGCTGTTTTTT
-,TRBJ1-2,TRBV9,-,CASSEDYTKVYGYTF,TGTGCCAGCAGCGAGGACTATACAAAAGTCTATGGCTACACCTTC
TRBD2,TRBJ2-1,TRBV29-1,-,CTAGEGPNGQFF,TGCACTGCGGGGGAGGGCCCCAATGGGCAGTTCTTC
-,TRBJ2-5,TRBV6-4,-,CASSYGVALETQCF,TGTGCCAGCAGTTACGGTGTCGCCTTAGAGACCCAGTGCTTC
-,TRBJ1-2,TRBV20-1,many,CSAAHPTNYGYTF,TGCAGCGCTGCGCACCCCACTAACTATGGCTACACCTTC
-,TRBJ2-3,TRBV25-1,-,CASSDWDQKGTDTQYF,TGTGCCAGCAGTGACTGGGACCAGAAGGGCACAGATACGCAGTATTTT
-,TRBJ2-7,TRBV7-2,many,CASSLGPTREGFF,TGTGCCAGCAGCTTGGGACCGACTAGAGAGGGCTTCTTC
TRBD2,TRBJ2-7,TRBV28,many,CASSGGGSPYEQYF,TGTGCCAGCTCGGGGGGTGGGTCGCCCTACGAGCAGTACTTC
-,TRBJ2-2,TRBV2,many,CATLRTGVVTGELFF,TGTGCCACCCTTAGGACGGGAGTCGTCACCGGGGAGCTGTTTTTT
TRBD1,TRBJ1-5,TRBV6-2/TRBV6-3,-,CASRNRGGIGNQPQHF,TGTGCCAGCAGAAACAGGGGGGGTATCGGCAATCAGCCCCAGCATTTT
-,TRBJ2-7,TRBV28,medium-sized,CASRLDAASSYEQYF,TGTGCCAGCAGGCTCGACGCCGCTAGCTCCTACGAGCAGTACTTC